This record looks at one T cell receptor beta chain sequence and its context. Clones were read by immunoSEQ multiplex PCR, and TCRdb kept only the in-frame ones, dropping some. The table includes some 260,000 clones, 75% to 90% detected once. Germline CDR1 SGHTA, CDR2 FQGNSA. The CDR3 has 16 amino acids. Deletions cut 4 bases from V and 0 bases from J, with 15 bases between. These data originate in a study of blood T cell repertoires in COVID-19. Seattle's cohort entered during active infection and was followed longitudinally. The specimen was peripheral blood. The origin of this receptor is a woman between 65 and 79 years old with COVID-19, enrolled during active disease. V is TRBV7-2 and J is TRBJ1-1; no reliable D call. The CDR3 region is CASSSDGFVMNTEAFF. The CDR3 DNA sequence: TGTGCCAGCAGCTCAGACGGGTTCGTCATGAACACTGAAGCTTTCTTT.